This TCR beta chain emerged from a study of technical replicates of blood from several donors. The CDR3 extends over 18 amino acids. J gave up 2 bases and V 1 base, and 7 bases lay outside the gene matches. The germline V gene encodes CDR1 LGHNA and CDR2 YNFKEQ. Profiling relied on immunoSEQ multiplex PCR, and the TCRdb table lists in-frame clones only, not all of them. This sample carries 50,000 to 70,000 clones, around 96% of them seen once, and the ten largest clones take around 3%. This chain uses TRBV4-2 with TRBJ2-2, with 10 bases fitting TRBD2. The sequence derives from a human donor in good health. Some clones in this sample may be carry-over from other donors' samples. The specimen sequenced was PBMCs. The CDR3 is CASSQARLAGVNTGELFF. The CDR3 region has the DNA TGTGCCAGCAGCCAAGCTCGGCTAGCGGGAGTAAACACCGGGGAGCTGTTTTTT.